This T cell receptor beta chain was captured by sequencing in a study of identifying expanded T cells in peripheral blood. General study results and limits: Clone count variance between approximately 2-week samples rose with total template count. Technical replicates showed roughly 1.2 changed clones; roughly two weeks 15 to 20; four weeks 19.

Only in-frame clones appear in the TCRdb table, and some are missing; sequencing was by immunoSEQ multiplex PCR. The sample consists of some 75,000 clones, under 90% of them appearing once. During the collection period, no donor immune events like infections were recorded. To note about this clone: Its target is not known.

With 1 base removed from V and 2 bases from J, the gap between germline ends came to 8 bases. The germline gives CDR1 SGHKS, CDR2 YYEKEE (reference sequence). The CDR3 contains 14 residues. This chain joins TRBV5-5 and TRBJ2-3; D gene unclear. The sample was blood. The receptor comes from a person aged 18 to 70 in good health. The CDR3 nucleotides are TGTGCCAGCAGCTTGTCATCTACCACAGATACGCAGTATTTT. It is translated as CASSLSSTTDTQYF. Drawing the rest from reference TRBV5-5 and TRBJ2-3, the complete variable domain is DAGVTQSPTHLIKTRGQQVTLRCSPISGHKSVSWYQQVLGQGPQFIFQYYEKEERGRGNFPDRFSARQFPNYSSELNVNALLLGDSALYLCASSLSSTTDTQYFGPGTRLTVL.